Described below is a single T cell receptor beta chain sequence and its context. The antigen remains undetermined. Germline assignment: CDR1 SGDLS and CDR2 YYNGEE. The CDR3 has 14 residues. The V segment lost 2 bases and the J segment 4 bases; nucleotides outside the gene matches: 4. Measured with immunoSEQ multiplex PCR; TCRdb has only the in-frame clones, and not every one. The sample has some 51,000 clones, around 80% seen once. This sample is part of a study of a mutant IDH1 vaccine in newly diagnosed glioma. Study details: The start of vaccination came 4-6 weeks after radiotherapy alone, or with temozolomide cycles. Every participant had undergone radiotherapy, temozolomide, or both before, and most underwent both.

The time point denotes: week 5, during vaccination. Every vaccination contained 300 ug of the mutant IDH1 20-mer peptide and was paired with topical imiquimod. The V gene is TRBV9, the J gene TRBJ2-7; 9 bases match TRBD1. The sequence derives from a man aged 45-65 years with glioma. The sample in question was PBMCs, obtained from a glioma patient whose treatment included an IDH1 peptide vaccine. CDR3 nucleotides: TGTGCCAGCAGCGTCCAGGGACAGGGTTACGAGCAGTACTTC. Its protein is CASSVQGQGYEQYF.